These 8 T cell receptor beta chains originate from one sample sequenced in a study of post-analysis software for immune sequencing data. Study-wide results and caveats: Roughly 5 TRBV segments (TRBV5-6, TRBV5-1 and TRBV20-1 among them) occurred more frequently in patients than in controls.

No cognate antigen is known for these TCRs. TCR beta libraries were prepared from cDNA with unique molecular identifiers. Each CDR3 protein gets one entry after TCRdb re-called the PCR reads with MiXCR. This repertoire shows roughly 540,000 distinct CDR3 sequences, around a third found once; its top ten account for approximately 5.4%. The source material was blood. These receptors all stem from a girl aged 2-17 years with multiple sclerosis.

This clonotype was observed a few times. Written as DNA, the CDR3 is TGCAGCGTCCACACGGCGACCCAAGAGACCCAGTACTTC. Its protein is CSVHTATQETQYF. This chain joins TRBV29-1 and TRBJ2-5; D remains ambiguous. Between the trimmed V and J ends, which lost 6 bases and 1 base, there was a span of 12 bases. Looked up from germline, CDR1 is SQVTM and CDR2 is ANQGSEA. The CDR3 has 13 residues.

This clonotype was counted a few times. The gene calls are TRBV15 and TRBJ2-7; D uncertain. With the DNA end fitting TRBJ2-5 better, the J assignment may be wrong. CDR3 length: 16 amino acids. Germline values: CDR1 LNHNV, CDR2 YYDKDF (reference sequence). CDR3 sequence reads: CATSRPLGRRWETQYF. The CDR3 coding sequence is TGTGCCACCAGCAGACCCCTCGGGCGTAGGTGGGAGACCCAGTACTTC.

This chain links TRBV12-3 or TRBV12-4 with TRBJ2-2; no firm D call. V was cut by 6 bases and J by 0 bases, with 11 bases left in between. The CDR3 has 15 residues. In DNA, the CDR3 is TGTGCCAGCAGCCCCCGGACGTCGAACACCGGGGAGCTGTTTTTT. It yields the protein CASSPRTSNTGELFF.

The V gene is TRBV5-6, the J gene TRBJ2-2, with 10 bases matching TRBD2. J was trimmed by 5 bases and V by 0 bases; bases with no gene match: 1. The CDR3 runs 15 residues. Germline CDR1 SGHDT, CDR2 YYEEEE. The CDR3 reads CASSLAGLATGELFF. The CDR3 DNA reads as TGTGCCAGCAGCTTGGCGGGACTAGCGACCGGGGAGCTGTTTTTT.

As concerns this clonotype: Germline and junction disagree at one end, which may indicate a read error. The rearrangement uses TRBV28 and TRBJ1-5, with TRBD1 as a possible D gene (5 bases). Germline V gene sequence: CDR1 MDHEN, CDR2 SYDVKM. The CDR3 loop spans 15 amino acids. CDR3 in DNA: TGCGCCAGCAGTGGACGACAGACCCCCAGTCAGCCCCAGCATTTT. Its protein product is CASSGRQTPSQPQHF.

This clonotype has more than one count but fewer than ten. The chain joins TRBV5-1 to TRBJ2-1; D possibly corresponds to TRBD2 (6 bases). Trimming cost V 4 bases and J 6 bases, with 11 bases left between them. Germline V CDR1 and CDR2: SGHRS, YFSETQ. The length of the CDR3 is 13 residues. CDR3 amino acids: CASSGGFGNEQFF. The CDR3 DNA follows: TGCGCCAGCAGCGGGGGGTTCGGCAATGAGCAGTTCTTC.

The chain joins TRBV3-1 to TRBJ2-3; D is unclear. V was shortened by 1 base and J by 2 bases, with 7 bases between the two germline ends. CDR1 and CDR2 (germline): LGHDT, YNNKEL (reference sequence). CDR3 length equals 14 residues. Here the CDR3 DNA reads TGTGCCAGCAGCCAAGGGACCTACACAGATACGCAGTATTTT. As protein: CASSQGTYTDTQYF.

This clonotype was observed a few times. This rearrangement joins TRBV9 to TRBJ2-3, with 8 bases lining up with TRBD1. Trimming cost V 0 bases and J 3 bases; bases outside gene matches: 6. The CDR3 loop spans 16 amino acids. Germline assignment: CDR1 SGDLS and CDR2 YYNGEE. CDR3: CASSVGGTGGTDTQYF. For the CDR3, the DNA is TGTGCCAGCAGCGTAGGAGGTACAGGGGGAACAGATACGCAGTATTTT.